Shown below are 16 T cell receptor beta chains from a single sample sequenced in a study of blood T cell repertoires in COVID-19. Repertoires were generated with immunoSEQ multiplex PCR, while TCRdb's copy carries only in-frame clones and drops some. The sample holds just over 95,000 clones; roughly four fifths are singletons and the top ten take around 4.4%. Material: peripheral blood. Source of these receptors: a man between 60 and 75 years old with acute or convalescent COVID-19.

V usage is TRBV6-5 and J usage is TRBJ2-3, with D possibly being TRBD2 (5 bases). V gave up 8 bases and J gave up 2 bases, with 11 bases separating them. There are 13 residues in the CDR3. CDR1 and CDR2 from the germline V gene are MNHEY and SVGAGI. The CDR3 reads CASYWELTDTQYF. The CDR3, as DNA: TGTGCCAGCTACTGGGAGCTCACAGATACGCAGTATTTT.

DNA for the CDR3: TGCGCCAGCAGCTTCAAACTCGGCTCCTACGAGCAGTACTTC. Its translation is CASSFKLGSYEQYF. This chain uses TRBV5-1 with TRBJ2-7; D not resolved. The germline CDR1 and CDR2 sequences are SGHRS and YFSETQ. The length of the CDR3 is 14 residues. Trimming removed 2 bases at V and 0 bases at J, with 9 bases between.

In its sample, this clone was seen once. The V gene is TRBV5-1, the J gene TRBJ2-3, with 7 nucleotides matching TRBD1. This CDR3 is built from 14 residues. J lost 4 bases, V lost 6 bases, and 8 bases had no gene match. Germline CDR1 SGHRS, CDR2 YFSETQ. The CDR3 bases are TGCGCCAGCACCGGTAGGGGGCCCCCAGATACGCAGTATTTT. Residues: CASTGRGPPDTQYF.

V gene TRBV7-8 combines with J gene TRBJ1-2; TRBD1 is a possible D gene (6 bases). V was shortened by 5 bases and J by 4 bases, with 11 bases between the two germline ends. Germline V gene lookup returns CDR1 SGHVS and CDR2 FQNEAQ. The CDR3 runs 13 residues. As DNA, the CDR3 is TGTGCCAGCAGCCCCGGGACAACCTATGGCTACACCTTC. It codes for CASSPGTTYGYTF. Looking up the rest from reference TRBV7-8 and TRBJ1-2 gives the full variable domain: GAGVSQSPRYKVAKRGQDVALRCDPISGHVSLFWYQQALGQGPEFLTYFQNEAQLDKSGLPSDRFFAERPEGSVSTLKIQRTQQEDSAVYLCASSPGTTYGYTFGSGTRLTVV.

The chain uses TRBV5-8 and TRBJ1-5, with a weak D call TRBD1 (6 bases). Germline V gives CDR1 SGHTS, CDR2 YDEGEE. The germline V and J ends were trimmed by 4 bases and 1 base, with 12 bases remaining between them. CDR3 length: 15 residues. The CDR3 spells CASSLPGDSNQPQHF. In DNA, the CDR3 is TGTGCCAGCAGCCTGCCAGGGGACAGCAATCAGCCCCAGCATTTT.

The chain links TRBV24-1 to TRBJ2-3; 8 bases map to TRBD2. The germline V gene has CDR1 KGHDR and CDR2 SFDVKD. Losses at the gene ends were 5 bases for V and 3 bases for J; bases not matched to a gene: 6. There are 15 residues in the CDR3. CDR3 nucleotide sequence: TGTGCCACCAGTGCTCACGGGGGGGGAACAGATACGCAGTATTTT. Its translation: CATSAHGGGTDTQYF.

In its sample, this clone was seen once. V usage is TRBV7-8 and J usage is TRBJ2-1; tentative D call: TRBD2 (5 bases). Between the trimmed V and J ends, which lost 1 base and 2 bases, there was a span of 6 bases. This CDR3 region has 14 residues. Germline CDR1 reads SGHVS; CDR2 reads FQNEAQ. DNA of the CDR3: TGTGCCAGCAGCTTAGTACTAGCCTACAATGAGCAGTTCTTC. This gives the protein CASSLVLAYNEQFF.

This clone has just a few counts. The chain has TRBV24-1 and TRBJ1-5, with 7 bases identical to TRBD1. Germline values: CDR1 KGHDR, CDR2 SFDVKD. CDR3 length equals 14 residues. V gave up 9 bases and J gave up 5 bases; unmatched junction bases: 9. The CDR3 bases are TGTGCCACCTCCGACAGGGTCTGGGATCAGCCCCAGCATTTT. It specifies CATSDRVWDQPQHF.

The genes are TRBV4-1 and TRBJ1-5; D gene ambiguous. V was trimmed by 0 bases and J by 0 bases, leaving 3 bases between them. Germline lookup yields CDR1 MGHRA and CDR2 YSYEKL. The CDR3 contains 14 residues. CDR3 loop: CASSQDNSNQPQHF. In DNA form, the CDR3 reads TGCGCCAGCAGCCAAGATAATAGCAATCAGCCCCAGCATTTT.

This chain connects TRBV3-1 (or the pseudogene TRBV3-2) to TRBJ2-1; D gene unclear. Germline-derived CDR1 and CDR2 are LGHDT and YNNKEL (reference sequence). The CDR3 runs 16 residues. Trimming stripped 0 bases from V and 3 bases from J, with 12 bases between. CDR3: CASSQDRGGDYNEQFF. The DNA for the CDR3 is TGTGCCAGCAGCCAAGATCGTGGCGGAGACTACAATGAGCAGTTCTTC.

CDR3 residues: CASSIDRGDRLVRVNYGYTF. CDR3 DNA: TGTGCCAGTAGTATAGATCGGGGCGACAGGCTAGTTCGGGTTAACTATGGCTACACCTTC. The V gene is TRBV19, the J gene TRBJ1-2; weak D call: TRBD1 (6 bases). Trimming pared 0 bases from V and 1 base from J, leaving 24 bases between. This CDR3 has 20 amino acids. Per germline, CDR1 LNHDA and CDR2 SQIVND (reference sequence).

This clone was picked up a small number of times. V usage is TRBV6-6 and J usage is TRBJ1-4; TRBD1 agrees at 12 bases. V gave up 5 bases and J gave up 8 bases; unmatched junction bases: 9. CDR3 length equals 16 residues. Germline V gene data show CDR1 as MNHNY and CDR2 as SVGAGI (reference sequence). Here the CDR3 DNA reads TGTGCCAGCAGTCAGGGACAGGGGGCCCAGTTGGAAAAACTGTTTTTT. Residues: CASSQGQGAQLEKLFF.

The rearrangement links TRBV9 to TRBJ1-1, with 8 positions matching TRBD1. J gave up 10 bases and V 3 bases, and 5 bases lay outside the gene matches. The CDR3 length is 12 residues. CDR1 is SGDLS, CDR2 YYNGEE, per germline. The CDR3 reads CASSAYRGGAFF. The CDR3 DNA is TGTGCCAGCAGCGCCTACAGGGGGGGAGCTTTCTTT.

This clone was observed a single time. The V and J genes are TRBV9 and TRBJ2-1, with 9 bases that match TRBD1. Germline V CDR1 and CDR2: SGDLS, YYNGEE. Losses at the gene ends were 0 bases for V and 9 bases for J; bases not matched to a gene: 13. This CDR3 has 17 amino acids. Here the CDR3 DNA reads TGTGCCAGCAGCGTAGCAGGGGGCGGGACAGGGTCTATTGAGCAGTTCTTC. Translated: CASSVAGGGTGSIEQFF. Looking up the rest from reference TRBV9 and TRBJ2-1 gives the full variable domain: DSGVTQTPKHLITATGQRVTLRCSPRSGDLSVYWYQQSLDQGLQFLIQYYNGEERAKGNILERFSAQQFPDLHSELNLSSLELGDSALYFCASSVAGGGTGSIEQFFGPGTRLTVL.

In this sample, this clone turned up a few times. J is TRBJ1-2 and V is TRBV4-3, with TRBD1 matching over 7 bases. CDR1 LGHNA and CDR2 YSLEER come from the germline V gene. The CDR3 is 15 residues long. V shed 4 bases and J 2 bases; nucleotides not matched to a gene: 7. The CDR3 DNA reads as TGCGCCAGCAGCCTATCGGGACAGTCGAACTATGGCTACACCTTC. Its translation: CASSLSGQSNYGYTF.

The J gene is TRBJ2-2, the V gene TRBV7-2; 8 nucleotides match TRBD2. After removal of 1 base from V and 4 bases from J, the junction contained 5 bases not matched to a gene. In germline, CDR1 is SGHTA, CDR2 FQGNSA. The CDR3 contains 16 residues. CDR3 DNA: TGTGCCAGCAGCTTAGATGGCGGGGGGAGCACCGGGGAGCTGTTTTTT. Its translation is CASSLDGGGSTGELFF.